The table lists the clone carrying this T cell receptor beta chain with many counts. RNA transcripts yielded amplified TCR beta CDR3 regions. The study used the HTBI primer set for a first-round RT-PCR of the TCR CDR3. TCRdb re-called the multiplex PCR reads through MiXCR, storing one row per CDR3 protein. The data hold about 520,000 distinct CDR3 sequences, with roughly 25% observed a single time. The germline gives CDR1 SEHNR, CDR2 FQNEAQ (reference sequence). This CDR3 is built from 13 residues. Trimming cost V 1 base and J 10 bases, with 13 bases left between them. PBMCs were derived from about 9.1 ml fresh peripheral blood. The sample belongs to a study of T cells in Graves' hyperthyroidism and ophthalmopathy.

The TCR originated in a woman aged 25 to 39 with Graves' ophthalmopathy. V is TRBV7-9 and J is TRBJ1-1; TRBD1 is a possible D gene (6 bases). Input material: blood. The CDR3 DNA reads as TGTGCCAGCAGCTTAGACTGGACAGAGCCAGCTTTCTTT. It specifies CASSLDWTEPAFF.